This TCR beta chain was sequenced in a study of long-term antiretroviral therapy in people with HIV. From germline, CDR1 is GTSNPN and CDR2 SVGIG (reference sequence). J was trimmed by 2 bases and V by 4 bases; bases with no gene match: 2. The CDR3 covers 13 residues. Runs used v3.0 of the immunoSEQ assay and were done at survey level. Assay used: immunoSEQ multiplex PCR; TCRdb lists only in-frame clones, some missing. The top ten hold roughly a tenth of the sample, which has about 35,000 clones, roughly 88% seen once. This TCR was recovered from a man aged 18 to 30 with HIV. The sample was unsorted PBMCs, taken 2.2 years after starting antiretroviral therapy. The chain employs TRBV30 and TRBJ2-7, with 10 positions matching TRBD1. CDR3 bases: TGTGCCTGGACCGGGACAGGGGCCTACGAGCAGTACTTC. Translated: CAWTGTGAYEQYF.